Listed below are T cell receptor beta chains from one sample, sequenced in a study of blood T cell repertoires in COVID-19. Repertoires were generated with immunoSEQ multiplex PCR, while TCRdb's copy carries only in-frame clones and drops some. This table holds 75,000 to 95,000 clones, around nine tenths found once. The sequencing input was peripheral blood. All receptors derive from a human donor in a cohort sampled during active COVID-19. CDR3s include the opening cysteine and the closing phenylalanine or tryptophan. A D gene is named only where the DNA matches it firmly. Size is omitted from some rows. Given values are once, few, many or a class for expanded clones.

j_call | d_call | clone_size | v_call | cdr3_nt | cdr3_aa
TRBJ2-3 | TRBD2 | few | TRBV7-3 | TGTGCCAGCAGCTTAATAGCGGGAGGTTTGAAAGATACGCAGTATTTT | CASSLIAGGLKDTQYF
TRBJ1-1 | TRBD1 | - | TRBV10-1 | TGCGCCAGCAGTGAAGGGACAGGCCAGAACACTGAAGCTTTCTTT | CASSEGTGQNTEAFF
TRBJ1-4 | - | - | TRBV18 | TGTGCCAGCTCACCAGGGGCGACTAATGAAAAACTGTTTTTT | CASSPGATNEKLFF
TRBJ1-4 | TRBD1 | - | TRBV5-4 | TGTGCCAGCAGCCCCGGACAGGGACCAAATGAAAAACTGTTTTTT | CASSPGQGPNEKLFF
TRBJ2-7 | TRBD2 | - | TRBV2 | TGTGCCAGCACCAATCTAGCGGGAGGGCCCTCCTACGAGCAGTACTTC | CASTNLAGGPSYEQYF
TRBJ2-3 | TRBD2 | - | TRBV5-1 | TGCGCCAGCAGCTTGATTTCTAGCGGGGTTGGGGATACGCAGTATTTT | CASSLISSGVGDTQYF
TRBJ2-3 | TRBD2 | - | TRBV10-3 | TGTGCCATCAGTGAGTCTGGGACTAGCGGGACTAGCACAGATACGCAGTATTTT | CAISESGTSGTSTDTQYF
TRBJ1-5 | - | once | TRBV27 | TGTGCCAGCAGTTTGCGCGAGACAAGCCAGCCCCAGCATTTT | CASSLRETSQPQHF
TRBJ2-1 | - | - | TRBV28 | TGTGCCAGCAGCCAACCGGGGAAACGGAACTTATACAATGAGCAGTTCTTC | CASSQPGKRNLYNEQFF
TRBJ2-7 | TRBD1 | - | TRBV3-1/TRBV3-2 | TGTGCCAGCAGCCTCCGGGACAGGGGATACGAGCAGTACTTC | CASSLRDRGYEQYF
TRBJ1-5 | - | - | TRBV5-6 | TGTGCCAGCAGCCGGCTAGGGGGTGCTCTTAGCAATCAGCCCCAGCATTTT | CASSRLGGALSNQPQHF
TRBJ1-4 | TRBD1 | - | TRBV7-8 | TGTGCCAGCAGCCCAGGACAGGGCGCTTGGGGAAAACTGTTTTTT | CASSPGQGAWGKLFF
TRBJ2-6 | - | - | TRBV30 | TGTGCCTGGAGTGTATCCAGGGGCGGACTCAGGGGGGCCAACGTCCTGACTTTC | CAWSVSRGGLRGANVLTF
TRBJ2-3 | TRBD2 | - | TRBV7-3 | TGTGCCAGCAGCGGGATACTAGCGAGCACAGATACGCAGTATTTT | CASSGILASTDTQYF
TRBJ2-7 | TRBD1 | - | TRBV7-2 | TGTGCCAGCAGCTTACTCACCCTAGGACAGGGGGGGGGCGAGCAGTACTTC | CASSLLTLGQGGGEQYF
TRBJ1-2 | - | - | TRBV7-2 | TGTGCCAGCAGCTTAGGAGGATTTGGCTACACCTTC | CASSLGGFGYTF
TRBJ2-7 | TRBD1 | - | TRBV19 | TGTGCCAGTAGTAGAGACAGGGGATACGAGCAGTACTTC | CASSRDRGYEQYF
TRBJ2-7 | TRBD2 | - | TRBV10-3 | TGTGCCATCAGTGAAGCGGGGACTAACTACGAGCAGTACTTC | CAISEAGTNYEQYF
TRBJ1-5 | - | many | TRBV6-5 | TGTGCCAGCAGCCCCATGGGAGGGGTGGGTCAGCCCCAGCATTTT | CASSPMGGVGQPQHF
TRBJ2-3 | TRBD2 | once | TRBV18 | TGTGCCAGCTCACCTACTAGCGGGCCAAGCACAGATACGCAGTATTTT | CASSPTSGPSTDTQYF
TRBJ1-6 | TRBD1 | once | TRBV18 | TGTGCCAGCTCACCCGGGTGGACAGGGAAAAATTCACCCCTCCACTTT | CASSPGWTGKNSPLHF
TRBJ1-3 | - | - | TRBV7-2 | TGTGCCAGCAGCTTAGGACAGGCTGGAAACACCATATATTTT | CASSLGQAGNTIYF
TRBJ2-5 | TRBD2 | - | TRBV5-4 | TGTGCCAGCAGCCTATCCCTCGGGGGGGGTCAAGAGACCCAGTACTTC | CASSLSLGGGQETQYF
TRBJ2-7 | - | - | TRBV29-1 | TGCAGCGTCTTTTTTCCTACTAGCAGCTACGAGCAGTACTTC | CSVFFPTSSYEQYF
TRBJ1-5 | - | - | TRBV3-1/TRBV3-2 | TGTGCCAGCAGCCAAGATAGCCAGCCCCAGCATTTT | CASSQDSQPQHF
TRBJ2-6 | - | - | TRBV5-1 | TGCGCCAGCAGCTTGGGAGACTCTGGGGCCAACGTCCTGACTTTC | CASSLGDSGANVLTF
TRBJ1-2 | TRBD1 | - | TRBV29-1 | TGCAGCGTTGAAGCCCGACAGGGAACACCCTATGGCTACACCTTC | CSVEARQGTPYGYTF
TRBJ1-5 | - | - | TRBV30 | TGTGCCTGGAGTGTAAGGATGGGGAGGCAGCCCCAGCATTTT | CAWSVRMGRQPQHF
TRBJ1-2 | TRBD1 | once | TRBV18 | TGTGCCAGCTCACTCGGACAGGGGGCGACTGGCTACACCTTC | CASSLGQGATGYTF
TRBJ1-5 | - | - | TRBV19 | TGTGCCAGTAGGGGAAGGAGGGATCAGCCCCAGCATTTT | CASRGRRDQPQHF
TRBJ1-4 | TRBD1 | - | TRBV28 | TGTGCCAGCAGTTTAAGACAGGGAGGTGAAAAACTGTTTTTT | CASSLRQGGEKLFF
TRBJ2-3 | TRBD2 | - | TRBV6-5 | TGTGCCAGCAGCTCCAGCGGGGGGGTTTTATATACGCAGTATTTT | CASSSSGGVLYTQYF
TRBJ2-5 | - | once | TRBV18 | TGTGCCAGCTCTCCGGGTTCACAAGAGACCCAGTACTTC | CASSPGSQETQYF
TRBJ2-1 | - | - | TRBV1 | TGCACCAGCAGCCAATTTAGGCTAGCGGCATACAATGAGCAGTTCTTC | CTSSQFRLAAYNEQFF
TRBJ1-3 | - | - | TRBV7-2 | TGTGCCAGCAGCTTAGCACATTCGGGACTGATAGTCTCTGGAAACACCATATATTTT | CASSLAHSGLIVSGNTIYF
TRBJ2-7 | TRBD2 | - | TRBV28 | TGTGCCAGCAGGCGATCTAGCGGGAGGTACGAGCAGTACTTC | CASRRSSGRYEQYF
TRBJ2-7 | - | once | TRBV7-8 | TGTGCCAGCAGCTCAAGCCGGGAGTCCTACGAGCAGTACTTC | CASSSSRESYEQYF
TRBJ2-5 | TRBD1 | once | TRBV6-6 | TGTGCCAGCAGTCTGGGACAGATAAGGGAGACCCAGTACTTC | CASSLGQIRETQYF
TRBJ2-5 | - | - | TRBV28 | TGTGCCAGCAGTCCCTCGGGGGGCCGGAAGACCCAGTACTTC | CASSPSGGRKTQYF
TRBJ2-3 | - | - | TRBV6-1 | TGTGCCAGCAGTGAACGGGGGACCCCTAGCACAGATACGCAGTATTTT | CASSERGTPSTDTQYF
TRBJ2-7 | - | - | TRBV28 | TGTGCCAGCAGTTTAGCGGGATCGGGGTACGAGCAGTACTTC | CASSLAGSGYEQYF
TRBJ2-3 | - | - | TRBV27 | TGTGCCAGCATAGGGACTAGGGGGCCAGTAGCGCAGTATTTT | CASIGTRGPVAQYF
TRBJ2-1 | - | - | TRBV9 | TGTGCCAGCAGTGAGACTAGTACCTCGCGGGATGAGCAGTTCTTC | CASSETSTSRDEQFF
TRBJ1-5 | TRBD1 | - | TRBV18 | TGTGCCAGCTCACCAGAGACAGGGGGCAATCAGCCCCAGCATTTT | CASSPETGGNQPQHF
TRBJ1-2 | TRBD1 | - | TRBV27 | TGTGCCAGCAGTTCCGGAGGGACAGGGGGCTATGGCTACACCTTC | CASSSGGTGGYGYTF
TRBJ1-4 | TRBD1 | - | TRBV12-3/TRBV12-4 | TGTGCCAGCACGGACAGGGTTGAAAAACTGTTTTTT | CASTDRVEKLFF
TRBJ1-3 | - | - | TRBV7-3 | TGTGCCAGCAGACACGAGGACAGATGTCGCTCTGGAAACACCATATATTTT | CASRHEDRCRSGNTIYF
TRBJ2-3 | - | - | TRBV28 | TGTGCCAGCAGTTTAGATAGCTTCACCGGAGATACGCAGTATTTT | CASSLDSFTGDTQYF
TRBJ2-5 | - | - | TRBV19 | TGTGCCAGTAGTATGGAGTTAGGGACCCAGTACTTC | CASSMELGTQYF
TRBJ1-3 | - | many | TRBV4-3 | TGCGCCAGCAGCCAAGAGACTGCCGTCCACTTTGGAAACACCATATATTTT | CASSQETAVHFGNTIYF
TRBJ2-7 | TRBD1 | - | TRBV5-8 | TGTGCCAGCAGCTACGACCTTTACCCCTACGACAGGGGCAACGAGCAGTACTTC | CASSYDLYPYDRGNEQYF
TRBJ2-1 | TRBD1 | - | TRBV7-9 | TGTGCCAGCAGCCCCTGGACAGGGAAGGGGTACAATGAGCAGTTCTTC | CASSPWTGKGYNEQFF
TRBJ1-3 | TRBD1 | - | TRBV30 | TGTGCCGGCAACAGGGGCTCCGGAAACACCATATATTTT | CAGNRGSGNTIYF
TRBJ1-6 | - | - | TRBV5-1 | TGCGCCAGCAGCCTAGCGGGACAAAGATATTCACCCCTCCACTTT | CASSLAGQRYSPLHF
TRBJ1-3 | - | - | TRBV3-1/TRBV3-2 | TGTGCCAGCAGCCAAGGGCACATCATCTCTGGAAACACCATATATTTT | CASSQGHIISGNTIYF
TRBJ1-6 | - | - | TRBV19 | TGTGCCAGTTGCTCAGAATTAAACAGGGTTTGTAGCTCCTATAATTCACCCCTCCACTTT | CASCSELNRVCSSYNSPLHF
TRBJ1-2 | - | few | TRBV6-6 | TGTGCCAGCACTACAGACCCGGTTTATGGCTACACCTTC | CASTTDPVYGYTF